This T cell receptor beta chain was retrieved from a study of cytomegalovirus exposure and HLA in healthy donors. The CDR3 runs 14 residues. Germline CDR1 is SGHRS and CDR2 is YFSETQ. The J segment lost 4 bases and the V segment lost 1 base, leaving 4 bases of the junction unmatched. PCR used 60 Vbeta primers and 13 Jbeta primers. Generated by immunoSEQ multiplex PCR, the TCRdb table keeps only in-frame clones and is missing some. The repertoire includes around 70,000 clones, 65% to 85% of them detected once, and around 12% sits in the top ten. The receptor was derived from a man between 70 and 80 years old in good health and CMV-seronegative. This chain joins TRBV5-1 and TRBJ2-5, with 7 bases aligning to TRBD2. Sequencing input: PBMCs. The chain's CDR3 is CASSLSGVGETQYF. CDR3 in DNA: TGCGCCAGCAGCTTGAGCGGGGTCGGAGAGACCCAGTACTTC.